These 3 T cell receptor beta chains originate from one sample sequenced in a study of T cells in Graves' hyperthyroidism and ophthalmopathy. The investigators amplified TCR beta CDR3 regions from RNA transcripts. First-round RT-PCR targeting the TCR CDR3 was performed with the HTBI primer set. TCRdb ran MiXCR on the multiplex PCR reads and lists one entry per CDR3 protein. Of roughly 300,000 distinct CDR3 sequences listed, under 30% were seen once; the top ten hold approximately 25%. Source material: blood. The receptors were sampled from a middle-aged man with Graves' hyperthyroidism that later progressed to Graves' ophthalmopathy.

V usage is TRBV19 and J usage is TRBJ1-1; a possible D gene is TRBD1 (5 bases). Germline values: CDR1 LNHDA, CDR2 SQIVND (reference sequence). V was pared by 5 bases and J by 6 bases, with 16 bases between. The CDR3 is 14 amino acids. The chain's CDR3 is CASSLEGLYSEAFF. Here the CDR3 DNA reads TGTGCCAGTAGTTTGGAGGGGTTGTATTCTGAAGCTTTCTTT.

This clonotype was recorded many times. The rearrangement uses TRBV6-5 and TRBJ2-7; 9 nucleotides match TRBD2. V was clipped by 5 bases and J by 3 bases; unmatched bases: 5. This CDR3 has 14 amino acids. CDR1 is MNHEY and CDR2 is SVGAGI in the germline V gene. For the CDR3, the DNA is TGTGCCAGCAGTACACTAGCGGGTATCTACGAGCAGTACTTC. Amino acid sequence: CASSTLAGIYEQYF.

This clonotype was recorded many times. The chain uses TRBV12-3 or TRBV12-4 and TRBJ2-7, with a weak D call TRBD1 (5 bases). The ends were cut back, 6 bases at V and 3 bases at J, with 12 bases in the middle. The CDR3 runs to 13 residues. CDR3 sequence (DNA): TGTGCCAGCAGCAAAGACAGTGACTACGAGCAGTACTTC. Encoded protein: CASSKDSDYEQYF.